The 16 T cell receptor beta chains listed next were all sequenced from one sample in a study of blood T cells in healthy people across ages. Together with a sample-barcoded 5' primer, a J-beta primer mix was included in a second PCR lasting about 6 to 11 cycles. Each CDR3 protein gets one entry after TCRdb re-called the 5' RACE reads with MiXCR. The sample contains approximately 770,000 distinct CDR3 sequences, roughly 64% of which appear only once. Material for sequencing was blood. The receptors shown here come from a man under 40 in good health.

The CDR3 reads CSVWQKKLFF. CDR3 sequence (DNA): TGCAGCGTTTGGCAGAAAAAACTGTTTTTT. The chain has TRBV29-1 and TRBJ1-4; D is ambiguous. Per the germline V gene, CDR1 is SQVTM and CDR2 is ANQGSEA. This CDR3 has 10 amino acids. Deletions cut 5 bases from V and 9 bases from J, with 7 bases between.

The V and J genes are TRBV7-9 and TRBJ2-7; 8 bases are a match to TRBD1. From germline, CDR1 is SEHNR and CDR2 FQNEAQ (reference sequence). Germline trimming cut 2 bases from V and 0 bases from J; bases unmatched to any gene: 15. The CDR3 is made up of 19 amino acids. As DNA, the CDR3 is TGTGCCAGCAGCTTAAAAGGCAGAAAACAGGGGGAAAGCTCCTACGAGCAGTACTTC. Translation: CASSLKGRKQGESSYEQYF.

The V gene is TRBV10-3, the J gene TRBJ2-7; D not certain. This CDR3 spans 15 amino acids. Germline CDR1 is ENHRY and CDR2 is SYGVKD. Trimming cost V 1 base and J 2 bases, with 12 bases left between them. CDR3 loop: CAISEYPSSTYEQYF. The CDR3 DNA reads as TGTGCCATCAGTGAGTACCCCAGCTCCACCTACGAGCAGTACTTC.

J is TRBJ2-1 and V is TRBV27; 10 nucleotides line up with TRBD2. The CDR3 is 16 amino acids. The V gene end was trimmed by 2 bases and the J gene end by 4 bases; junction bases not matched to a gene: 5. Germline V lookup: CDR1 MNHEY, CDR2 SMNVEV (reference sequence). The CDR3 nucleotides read TGTGCCAGCAGTTTACGGGGGACTAGCGAATACAATGAGCAGTTCTTC. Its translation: CASSLRGTSEYNEQFF.

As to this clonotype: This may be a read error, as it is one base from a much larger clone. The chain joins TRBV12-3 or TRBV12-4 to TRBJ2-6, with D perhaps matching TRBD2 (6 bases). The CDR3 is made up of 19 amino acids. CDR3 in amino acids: CTSIRESKRAYSGANVLTF. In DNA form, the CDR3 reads TGTACCAGCATTCGAGAATCCAAGCGGGCATACTCTGGGGCCAACGTCCTGACTTTC.

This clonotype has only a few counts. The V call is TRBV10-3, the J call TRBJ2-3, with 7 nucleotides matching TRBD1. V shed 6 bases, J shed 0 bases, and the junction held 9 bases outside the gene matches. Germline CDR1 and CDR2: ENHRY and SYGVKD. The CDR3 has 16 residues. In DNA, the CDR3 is TGTGCCATCAGCGCCCAACTGACAGGGAGCACAGATACGCAGTATTTT. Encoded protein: CAISAQLTGSTDTQYF.

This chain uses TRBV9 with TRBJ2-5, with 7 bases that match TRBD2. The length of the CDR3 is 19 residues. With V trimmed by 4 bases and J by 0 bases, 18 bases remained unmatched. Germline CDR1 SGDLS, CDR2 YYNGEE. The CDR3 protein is CASSTRREGLAEYQETQYF. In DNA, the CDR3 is TGTGCCAGCAGCACTCGGAGGGAGGGGCTAGCGGAGTACCAAGAGACCCAGTACTTC.

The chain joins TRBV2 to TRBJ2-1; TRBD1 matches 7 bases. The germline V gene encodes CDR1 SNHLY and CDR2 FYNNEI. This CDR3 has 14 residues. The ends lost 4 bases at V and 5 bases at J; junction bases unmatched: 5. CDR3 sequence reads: CASSGQGPDNEQFF. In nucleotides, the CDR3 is TGTGCCAGCAGTGGACAGGGACCAGACAATGAGCAGTTCTTC.

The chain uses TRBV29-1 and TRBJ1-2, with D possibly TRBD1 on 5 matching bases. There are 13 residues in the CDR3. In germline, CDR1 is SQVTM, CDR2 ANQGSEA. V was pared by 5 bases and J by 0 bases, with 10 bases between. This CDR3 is CSVTTDTNYGYTF. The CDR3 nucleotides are TGCAGCGTTACGACAGACACTAACTATGGCTACACCTTC.

The DNA of the CDR3 is TGTGCCAGCAGGGCTAGCGGGGGAAAGTACGAGCAGTACTTC. Protein: CASRASGGKYEQYF. J is TRBJ2-7 and V is TRBV27, with 10 bases that match TRBD2. Unmatched junction bases numbered 6, after V lost 6 bases and J lost 4 bases. The CDR3 length is 14 residues. In germline, CDR1 is MNHEY, CDR2 SMNVEV (reference sequence).

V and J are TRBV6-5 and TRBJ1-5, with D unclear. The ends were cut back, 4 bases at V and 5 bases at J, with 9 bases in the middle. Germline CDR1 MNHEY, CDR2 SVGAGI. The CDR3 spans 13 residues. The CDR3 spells CASSSRRDQPQHF. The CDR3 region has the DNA TGTGCCAGCAGTTCACGGAGAGATCAGCCCCAGCATTTT.

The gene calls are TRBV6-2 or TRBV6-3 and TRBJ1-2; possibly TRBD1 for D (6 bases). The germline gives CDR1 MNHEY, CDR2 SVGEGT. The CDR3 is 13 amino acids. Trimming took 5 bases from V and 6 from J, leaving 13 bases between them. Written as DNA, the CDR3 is TGTGCCAGCAGTCGTTGGACAGAGAATGGCTACACCTTC. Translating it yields CASSRWTENGYTF.

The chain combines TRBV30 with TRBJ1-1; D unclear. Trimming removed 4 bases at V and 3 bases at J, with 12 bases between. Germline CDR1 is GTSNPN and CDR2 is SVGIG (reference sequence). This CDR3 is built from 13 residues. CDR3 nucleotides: TGTGCCTGGAATCTGGGCATCTACACTGAAGCTTTCTTT. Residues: CAWNLGIYTEAFF.

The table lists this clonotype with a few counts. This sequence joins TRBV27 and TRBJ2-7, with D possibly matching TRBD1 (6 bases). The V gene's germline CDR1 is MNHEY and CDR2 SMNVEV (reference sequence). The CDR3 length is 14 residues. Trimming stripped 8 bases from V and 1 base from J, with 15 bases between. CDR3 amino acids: CASQAGTNSYEQYF. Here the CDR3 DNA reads TGTGCCAGCCAGGCCGGGACAAATTCCTACGAGCAGTACTTC.

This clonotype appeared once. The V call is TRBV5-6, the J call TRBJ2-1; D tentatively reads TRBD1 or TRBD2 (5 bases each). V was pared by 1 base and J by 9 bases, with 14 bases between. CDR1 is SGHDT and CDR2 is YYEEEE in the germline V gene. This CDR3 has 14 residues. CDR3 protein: CASSLLSGASEQFF. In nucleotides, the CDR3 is TGTGCCAGCAGCTTGTTGTCCGGGGCAAGTGAGCAGTTCTTC. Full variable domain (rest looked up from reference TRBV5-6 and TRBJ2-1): DAGVTQSPTHLIKTRGQQVTLRCSPKSGHDTVSWYQQALGQGPQFIFQYYEEEERQRGNFPDRFSGHQFPNYSSELNVNALLLGDSALYLCASSLLSGASEQFFGPGTRLTVL.

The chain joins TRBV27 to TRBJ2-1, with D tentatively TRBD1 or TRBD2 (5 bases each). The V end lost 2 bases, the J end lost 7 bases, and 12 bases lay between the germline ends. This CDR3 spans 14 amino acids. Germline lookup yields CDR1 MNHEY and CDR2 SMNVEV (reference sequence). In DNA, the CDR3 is TGTGCCAGCAGTTTACTACGGGGCTGGAATGAGCAGTTCTTC. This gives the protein CASSLLRGWNEQFF.